The subject of this entry is one T cell receptor (beta chain). The method was immunoSEQ multiplex PCR; TCRdb's version includes in-frame clones alone and lacks a portion of them. The repertoire consists of tens of thousands of clones, with 85% to 90% occurring once and the leading ten covering about 0.8%. The sample originates from a study of OX40 agonist ivuxolimab in advanced cancers. This CDR3 comprises 13 residues. Germline V gene data show CDR1 as GTSNPN and CDR2 as SVGIG (reference sequence). Trimming stripped 1 base from V and 7 bases from J, with 14 bases between. Systemic immunosuppression or autoimmune disease history was grounds to exclude patients.

The clonotype comes from an adult with an advanced solid tumor such as melanoma, head and neck, liver or kidney cancer. This rearrangement joins TRBV30 to TRBJ2-7; the D gene is possibly TRBD2 (7 bases). This specimen consisted of CD4+ or CD8+ T cells sorted from blood, obtained in a trial of the OX40 agonist ivuxolimab. The CDR3 nucleotides are TGTGCCTGGAGTGAGGGGGGGGCAGGTGAGCAGTACTTC. Amino acid sequence: CAWSEGGAGEQYF.